A selection of T cell receptor beta chains follows, all from one sample in a study of blood T cell repertoires in COVID-19. The repertoire was sequenced with immunoSEQ multiplex PCR; TCRdb's copy has only in-frame clones and lacks some. Of about 270,000 clones in the sample, approximately 90% were seen once. Sequencing was done on a sample of PBMCs or T cells enriched from blood (not recorded which). Receptor source: a woman aged 25 to 39 with acute COVID-19. Both conserved end residues are part of each CDR3. A D gene is named only where the DNA matches it firmly. Size values are once, few and many counts, or a class for expanded clones, and some rows have none.

size: .; V: TRBV27; D: TRBD2; length: 19; J: TRBJ2-2; DNA: TGTGCCAGCAGTCCCCTAGGGACTAGCGGGAGAGTCGCCACCGGGGAGCTGTTTTTT; CDR3: CASSPLGTSGRVATGELFF
size: once; V: TRBV4-2; D: .; length: 18; J: TRBJ2-2; DNA: TGTGCCAGCAGCCAAGATGCGAGTGGGAACTCGGGAACCGGGGAGCTGTTTTTT; CDR3: CASSQDASGNSGTGELFF
size: .; V: TRBV19; D: .; length: 15; J: TRBJ2-4; DNA: TGTGCCAGTAGTATTCCCGGTTTCGGCAAAAACATTCAGTACTTC; CDR3: CASSIPGFGKNIQYF
size: .; V: TRBV28; D: TRBD1; length: 19; J: TRBJ2-6; DNA: TGTGCCAGCAGCAAGGACAGGGGGAATCTTGGATCTGGGGCCAACGTCCTGACTTTC; CDR3: CASSKDRGNLGSGANVLTF
size: .; V: TRBV27; D: .; length: 14; J: TRBJ2-5; DNA: TGTGCCAGCAGTTTCCTTGGAGGGCAAGAGACCCAGTACTTC; CDR3: CASSFLGGQETQYF
size: .; V: TRBV30; D: .; length: 14; J: TRBJ1-6; DNA: TGTGCCTGGAGGCGGACAGTTTTGGATTCACCCCTCCACTTT; CDR3: CAWRRTVLDSPLHF
size: .; V: TRBV5-4; D: .; length: 14; J: TRBJ2-7; DNA: TGTGCCAGCAGCTTGTGGGGAGCCTCCTACGAGCAGTACTTC; CDR3: CASSLWGASYEQYF
size: .; V: TRBV9; D: .; length: 16; J: TRBJ2-2; DNA: TGTGCCAGCAGCGTAGAAAGGGCCCGGGGCACCGGGGAGCTGTTTTTT; CDR3: CASSVERARGTGELFF
size: .; V: TRBV30; D: TRBD1; length: 14; J: TRBJ1-4; DNA: TGTGCCTGGAGTACACAGGGGGTGAGGGAAAAACTGTTTTTT; CDR3: CAWSTQGVREKLFF
size: .; V: TRBV5-6; D: TRBD2; length: 16; J: TRBJ2-3; DNA: TGTGCCAGCAGCCCTGGACTAGCGGGAAGCGCAAATACGCAGTATTTT; CDR3: CASSPGLAGSANTQYF
size: .; V: TRBV2; D: .; length: 14; J: TRBJ1-1; DNA: TGTGCCAGCAGCTTCTTTTTACAGAACACTGAAGCTTTCTTT; CDR3: CASSFFLQNTEAFF
size: .; V: TRBV19; D: .; length: 13; J: TRBJ1-2; DNA: TGTGCCAGTAGCCTGGACAGTTTTCGGGGCTACACCTTC; CDR3: CASSLDSFRGYTF
size: .; V: TRBV27; D: .; length: 14; J: TRBJ1-1; DNA: TGTGCCAGCAGTCACGGGACAACGAACACTGAAGCTTTCTTT; CDR3: CASSHGTTNTEAFF
size: .; V: TRBV6-5; D: TRBD1; length: 14; J: TRBJ1-5; DNA: TGTGCCAGCAGCCGGACAGGGGTATTTCAGCCCCAGCATTTT; CDR3: CASSRTGVFQPQHF
size: .; V: TRBV6-5; D: TRBD2; length: 15; J: TRBJ2-7; DNA: TGTGCCAGCAGTTACTCGTCCCTAGCGGGAGTCGAGCAGTACTTC; CDR3: CASSYSSLAGVEQYF
size: .; V: TRBV5-5; D: TRBD2; length: 15; J: TRBJ2-1; DNA: TGTGCCAGCAGCTGGGCGGCGGGAGCAGGCAATGAGCAGTTCTTC; CDR3: CASSWAAGAGNEQFF
size: .; V: TRBV24-1; D: TRBD1; length: 18; J: TRBJ2-6; DNA: TGTGCCACCAGTGACTCTGGACAGGGAGGCGCTGGGGCCAACGTCCTGACTTTC; CDR3: CATSDSGQGGAGANVLTF
size: .; V: TRBV7-2; D: TRBD2; length: 15; J: TRBJ2-2; DNA: TGTGCCAGCAGCTTAGCGCTAGCGGGAGCCGGGGAGCTGTTTTTT; CDR3: CASSLALAGAGELFF
size: .; V: TRBV27; D: TRBD1; length: 15; J: TRBJ2-7; DNA: TGTGCCAGCAGTTTACAACAGGGGGCGGTGTACGAGCAGTACTTC; CDR3: CASSLQQGAVYEQYF
size: .; V: TRBV7-3; D: .; length: 19; J: TRBJ1-5; DNA: TGTGCCAGCAGCCAACCCTGGCGGCGGGGGGTCTTTAGCAATCAGCCCCAGCATTTT; CDR3: CASSQPWRRGVFSNQPQHF
size: .; V: TRBV6-5; D: TRBD1; length: 15; J: TRBJ1-4; DNA: TGTGCCAGCACAATGGAGACAGGGTGGGGTGGAAAACTGTTTTTT; CDR3: CASTMETGWGGKLFF
size: .; V: TRBV6-1; D: TRBD1; length: 16; J: TRBJ1-4; DNA: TGTGCCAGCAGTGAAGCGCCGGGACAGGGGGCTGAAAAACTGTTTTTT; CDR3: CASSEAPGQGAEKLFF
size: .; V: TRBV29-1; D: TRBD2; length: 15; J: TRBJ2-7; DNA: TGCAGCGTGCACTTCTTAGGGACTAGCGGGTTCGAGCAGTACTTC; CDR3: CSVHFLGTSGFEQYF
size: .; V: TRBV9; D: .; length: 13; J: TRBJ2-1; DNA: TGTGCCAGCAGCGTAGCTAATTACAATGAGCAGTTCTTC; CDR3: CASSVANYNEQFF
size: .; V: TRBV3-1/TRBV3-2; D: TRBD2; length: 16; J: TRBJ2-7; DNA: TGTGCCAGCAGCCAAGTGCTAGCGGGACCTTACTACGAGCAGTACTTC; CDR3: CASSQVLAGPYYEQYF
size: few; V: TRBV4-2; D: .; length: 13; J: TRBJ2-7; DNA: TGTGCCAGCAGCCAAGAGACAGCCTACGAGCAGTACTTC; CDR3: CASSQETAYEQYF
size: .; V: TRBV7-2; D: TRBD1; length: 15; J: TRBJ1-5; DNA: TGTGCCAGCAGCGTATTAACAGGGGGCGGTCAGCCCCAGCATTTT; CDR3: CASSVLTGGGQPQHF
size: .; V: TRBV19; D: .; length: 14; J: TRBJ2-2; DNA: TGTGCCAGTAGTAGTAACAAGAACACCGGGGAGCTGTTTTTT; CDR3: CASSSNKNTGELFF
size: .; V: TRBV15; D: .; length: 14; J: TRBJ2-3; DNA: TGTGCCACCAGCAGAGATTGGGCCACAGATACGCAGTATTTT; CDR3: CATSRDWATDTQYF
size: .; V: TRBV9; D: TRBD2; length: 16; J: TRBJ2-1; DNA: TGTGCCAGCAGTCGGGCGGGGACTAGCGGGAGTGGGGAGCAGTTCTTC; CDR3: CASSRAGTSGSGEQFF
size: .; V: TRBV27; D: .; length: 16; J: TRBJ2-1; DNA: TGTGCCAGCAGTTTAGCGTCGGGAGCCTTATACAATGAGCAGTTCTTC; CDR3: CASSLASGALYNEQFF
size: .; V: TRBV28; D: TRBD1; length: 15; J: TRBJ2-2; DNA: TGTGCCAGCAGTTCGGGACAGGGAGGTGGCGGGGAGCTGTTTTTT; CDR3: CASSSGQGGGGELFF
size: .; V: TRBV9; D: TRBD2; length: 16; J: TRBJ2-1; DNA: TGTGCCAGCAGCGTAGGATTCGCTAGCGGGAGCGATGAGCAGTTCTTC; CDR3: CASSVGFASGSDEQFF
size: .; V: TRBV7-6; D: TRBD1; length: 14; J: TRBJ1-4; DNA: TGTGCCAGCAGCCCGGGACAGGGTGGCGAAAAACTGTTTTTT; CDR3: CASSPGQGGEKLFF
size: .; V: TRBV6-5; D: TRBD1; length: 13; J: TRBJ1-2; DNA: TGTGCCAGCAGATATGACAGGGACTATGGCTACACCTTC; CDR3: CASRYDRDYGYTF
size: .; V: TRBV6-5; D: .; length: 15; J: TRBJ1-5; DNA: TGTGCCAGCAGCGCCGCGGGCTCCACGGGGTCGCCCCAGCATTTT; CDR3: CASSAAGSTGSPQHF
size: .; V: TRBV10-3; D: TRBD1; length: 14; J: TRBJ1-2; DNA: TGTGCCATCAGACCGGGACAGGATAACTATGGCTACACCTTC; CDR3: CAIRPGQDNYGYTF
size: .; V: TRBV5-1; D: TRBD2; length: 16; J: TRBJ2-3; DNA: TGCGCCAGCAGCCCGGGACTAGCGGACCTCACAGATACGCAGTATTTT; CDR3: CASSPGLADLTDTQYF
size: .; V: TRBV27; D: .; length: 14; J: TRBJ1-1; DNA: TGTGCCAGCAGTCCCCGGGACAAAGAGACTGAAGCTTTCTTT; CDR3: CASSPRDKETEAFF
size: .; V: TRBV10-3; D: TRBD1; length: 14; J: TRBJ1-2; DNA: TGTGCCATCAGTGAGGGACAGGGGGGCTATGGCTACACCTTC; CDR3: CAISEGQGGYGYTF
size: .; V: TRBV27; D: TRBD2; length: 16; J: TRBJ2-7; DNA: TGTGCCAGCAGTTTGGCTAGCGGGTATTTGAACTACGAGCAGTACTTC; CDR3: CASSLASGYLNYEQYF
size: .; V: TRBV7-3; D: .; length: 16; J: TRBJ2-7; DNA: TGTGCCAGCAGCGCTTGGGAGACTTTGAGCTCCTACGAGCAGTACTTC; CDR3: CASSAWETLSSYEQYF
size: .; V: TRBV24-1; D: .; length: 12; J: TRBJ2-7; DNA: TGTGCCACCAGTGACGGGAACCACGAGCAGTACTTC; CDR3: CATSDGNHEQYF
size: .; V: TRBV9; D: TRBD1; length: 14; J: TRBJ2-3; DNA: TGTGCCAGCAGCGCGGGACAGGCCGCAGATACGCAGTATTTT; CDR3: CASSAGQAADTQYF
size: .; V: TRBV6-1; D: TRBD2; length: 15; J: TRBJ2-7; DNA: TGTGCCAGCAGTGAATGGGTGGCGGGAGACTACGAGCAGTACTTC; CDR3: CASSEWVAGDYEQYF
size: .; V: TRBV6-5; D: .; length: 15; J: TRBJ1-1; DNA: TGTGCCAGCAGTTCACGGGGGGGCACAGATTCTGAAGCTTTCTTT; CDR3: CASSSRGGTDSEAFF
size: .; V: TRBV5-1; D: .; length: 14; J: TRBJ1-4; DNA: TGCGCCAGCAGCTTGGGCGGGACTAATGAAAAACTGTTTTTT; CDR3: CASSLGGTNEKLFF
size: .; V: TRBV18; D: .; length: 16; J: TRBJ2-6; DNA: TGTGCCAGCTCAGAACAGGGACCGACTGGGGCCAACGTCCTGACTTTC; CDR3: CASSEQGPTGANVLTF
size: .; V: TRBV14; D: .; length: 15; J: TRBJ2-4; DNA: TGTGCCAGCAGCCAAGCAACAGGGTTTCAAAACATTCAGTACTTC; CDR3: CASSQATGFQNIQYF
size: .; V: TRBV28; D: .; length: 14; J: TRBJ1-2; DNA: TGTGCCAGCAGAATCCCGGGGGGGAACTATGGCTACACCTTC; CDR3: CASRIPGGNYGYTF
size: .; V: TRBV3-1/TRBV3-2; D: TRBD1; length: 15; J: TRBJ2-7; DNA: TGTGCCAGCAGTCCAATTGACAGGGATGGACACGAGCAGTACTTC; CDR3: CASSPIDRDGHEQYF
size: .; V: TRBV5-4; D: .; length: 15; J: TRBJ1-3; DNA: TGTGCCAGCAGCTCCGACGGGGGGTCTGGAAACACCATATATTTT; CDR3: CASSSDGGSGNTIYF
size: .; V: TRBV5-1; D: TRBD2; length: 16; J: TRBJ2-1; DNA: TGCGCCAGCAGCTTGGAAGGTAGCGGGAGTAGCCATGAGCAGTTCTTC; CDR3: CASSLEGSGSSHEQFF